Reported below is one T cell receptor beta chain. This sample is drawn from a study of CD8 T cells in Susac syndrome. The RNA, 0.5 to 1 ug, was put through reverse transcription using random hexamers. An immunoSEQ multiplex PCR amplified TCR beta CDR3 over 54 Vbeta and 13 Jbeta. TCRdb used MiXCR to reprocess the immunoSEQ multiplex PCR reads, holding one entry per CDR3 protein. The sample shows about 210,000 distinct CDR3 sequences, roughly 92% of them seen only once. Per germline, CDR1 SGHDT and CDR2 YYEEEE. Unmatched junction bases numbered 1, after V lost 3 bases and J lost 0 bases. The CDR3 loop spans 14 amino acids. Sequencing of TCR beta was undertaken in CD8+ and CD4+ T cells derived from blood. TEMRA cells were FACS-enriched and CD8+ and CD4+ T cells negatively isolated.

Sequencing input: CD4+ T cells from PBMCs. The chain joins TRBV5-6 to TRBJ2-7; 9 bases fit TRBD1. The receptor's source is a human donor in good health. The CDR3 reads CASSSDRGSYEQYF. In nucleotides, the CDR3 is TGTGCCAGCAGCTCGGACAGGGGCTCCTACGAGCAGTACTTC. The complete variable domain, with remaining parts taken from reference TRBV5-6 and TRBJ2-7, reads DAGVTQSPTHLIKTRGQQVTLRCSPKSGHDTVSWYQQALGQGPQFIFQYYEEEERQRGNFPDRFSGHQFPNYSSELNVNALLLGDSALYLCASSSDRGSYEQYFGPGTRLTVT.